The 18 T cell receptor delta chains listed next were all sequenced from one sample in a study of γδ T cells in repeated Plasmodium falciparum infection. Bulk repertoires came from Vgamma9/Vdelta2+ or Vdelta2-negative gammadelta T cells flow-sorted from PBMC. With CATT, TCRdb re-called clones from the multiplex PCR reads. Among about 89,000 delta-chain clones listed, 1.4% to 1.5% were seen once. Sequenced input: gamma-delta T cells from blood. These receptors all come from a pool of human donors (malaria-infected and uninfected, not separated).

The sample holds a few counts of this clone. TCRdb assigns this DNA the protein of a much larger clone, which departs from its translation at residue 21; this likely reflects a read error, and the protein shown comes from translating the DNA. The chain has TRDV1 and TRDJ1, with D maybe TRDD2 (5 bases). TCRdb gives no J gene; it was assigned here by matching the DNA to germline. The V gene's germline CDR1 is TSWWSYY and CDR2 QGS. The CDR3 has 27 residues. Trimming took 1 base from V and 2 from J, leaving 47 bases between them. The DNA for the CDR3 is TGTGCTCTTGGGGAACCTGTCTCCTATAAACTCACTCATACTATCTGGTGGCACACATGGGAGACCGATAAACTCATCTTT. Translating it yields CALGEPVSYKLTHTIWWHTWETDKLIF.

Comment on this clone: This sequence is one base from a far larger clone and is likely a read error. The same CDR3 also results from other DNA sequences found in this sample. V is TRDV3 and J is TRDJ1, with 8 nucleotides matching TRDD3. From germline, CDR1 is TVYSNPD and CDR2 GDNSRS (reference sequence). Trimming removed 0 bases from V and 0 bases from J; junction bases left unmatched: 9. This CDR3 contains 16 residues. The CDR3 loop is CAFRNGGSSYTDKLIF. DNA of the CDR3: TGTGCCTTTAGGAATGGGGGATCCAGCTACACCGATAAACTCATCTTT.

Comment on this clone: A far more abundant clone sits one base away, making this likely a read error. This sample includes further DNA sequences coding for the same CDR3. The J segment was not called; the V segment is TRDV1; TRDD3 reflects the table's D call only, with no check against the DNA. Germline lookup yields CDR1 TSWWSYY and CDR2 QGS. The length of the CDR3 is 20 residues. The chain's CDR3 is CALGEASTYCRGYGLDKLIF. The CDR3 region has the DNA TGTGCTCTTGGGGAAGCTAGTACCTACTGTAGGGGATACGGGCTCGATAAGCTCATCTTT.

There are a few counts of this clone. TCRdb's entry gives the protein of a much larger clone, which mismatches this DNA's translation at residue 4, likely from a read error; the protein reported here is translated from the DNA. J is TRDJ3 and V is TRDV2, with 11 bases that match TRDD3. Since TCRdb gives no J gene, matching the DNA to germline was used here to assign it. Germline CDR1 reads GEAIGNYY; CDR2 reads EKD. The CDR3 consists of 20 residues. Written as DNA, the CDR3 is TGTGCCTGTAACACCGTGAGGACTGGGGGATACTCCTGGGACACCCGACAGATGTTTTTC. Translating gives CACNTVRTGGYSWDTRQMFF.

About this clone itself: A far larger clone is only one base removed, so a read error is likely. Other DNA sequences in this sample translate to the same CDR3. V is TRDV2 and J is TRDJ1; 7 positions agree with TRDD3. The J gene is not listed in TCRdb, so it was assigned here from a DNA match to germline. CDR3 length: 19 residues. V shed 0 bases and J 3 bases; nucleotides not matched to a gene: 18. Per germline, CDR1 GEAIGNYY and CDR2 EKD. CDR3 region: CACDTVVYGGGRDSDKLIF. The CDR3 DNA reads TGTGCCTGTGACACCGTTGTCTATGGTGGGGGAAGGGATTCCGATAAACTCATCTTT.

This clone was picked up a small number of times. TCRdb pairs this DNA with a much larger clone's protein that differs at residue 16, likely a read error; the protein shown was translated from the DNA. The same CDR3 arises from other DNA sequences in this sample as well. The chain employs TRDV1 and TRDJ1; TRDD3 agrees at 8 bases. Germline-derived CDR1 and CDR2 are TSWWSYY and QGS. The CDR3 loop spans 17 amino acids. Here the CDR3 DNA reads TGTGCTCTTGGGGAGCCTACGGTGGGGGATGACACCGATAAACTCACCTTT. Translating gives CALGEPTVGDDTDKLTF.

Points on this clone: Translating this DNA gives a protein that differs at residue 12 from the TCRdb one, which belongs to a much larger clone; a read error is likely, and the protein shown is this translation. The chain combines TRDV1 with TRDJ1; TRDD3 aligns across 10 bases. Germline V gene lookup returns CDR1 TSWWSYY and CDR2 QGS. CDR3 length equals 19 residues. The junction had 19 bases not matched to a gene; V was cut back by 4 bases and J by 5 bases. CDR3 bases: TGTGCTCTTGGGGGACAAATAGTCCTGGGGGATAGTAAATCTGATAAACTCATCTTT. It yields the protein CALGGQIVLGDSKSDKLIF.

This clone showed up just a few times. A far larger clone differs by one base, so this is likely a read error. Other DNA sequences in the same sample also yield this CDR3. The chain joins TRDV2 to TRDJ2; D possibly corresponds to TRDD3 (5 bases). TCRdb is silent on the J gene; assignment here came from matching the DNA to germline. Trimming stripped 4 bases from V and 0 bases from J, with 8 bases between. This CDR3 contains 14 residues. Germline V CDR1 and CDR2: GEAIGNYY, EKD. The CDR3 bases are TGTGCCTGTGATACGGGGACTTTGACAGCACAACTCTTCTTT. Its protein is CACDTGTLTAQLFF.

Of note for this clone: This probably arose from a read error, given a far larger clone one base away. The identical CDR3 is also encoded by other nucleotide sequences in the sample. In nucleotides, the CDR3 is TGTGCTCTTGGGGAACTGGCCGAATTTCTTAGGAGGTTACTGGGGGACGACCACTACCCTTTCGGACCAGATTTCTTTCGACTTTACACCGATAAACTCATCTTT. Protein sequence: CALGELAEFLRRLLGDDHYPFGPDFFRLYTDKLIF. The rearrangement links TRDV1 to TRDJ1, with 9 bases lining up with TRDD3. Assignment of the J gene here rests on matching the DNA to germline, because TCRdb gives none. The CDR3 is 35 residues long. After removal of 0 bases from V and 0 bases from J, the junction contained 59 bases not matched to a gene. Germline loops: CDR1 TSWWSYY, CDR2 QGS.

This clone showed up just a few times. A single base is all that separates this from a far larger clone, so a read error is likely. At the DNA level, this CDR3 is encoded by other sequences in the same sample as well. The chain couples TRDV2 to TRDJ1; maybe TRDD3 (6 bases). TCRdb offers no J gene call, so here the DNA was matched to germline to obtain one. Looked up from germline, CDR1 is GEAIGNYY and CDR2 is EKD. The CDR3 spans 16 residues. CDR3 loop: CACDTVGASNTDKLIF. In nucleotides, the CDR3 is TGTGCCTGTGACACCGTGGGGGCTTCTAACACTGATAAACTCATCTTT.

This clone was counted between two and nine times. TCRdb's protein for this DNA is that of a much larger clone and differs from the translation at residue 7, likely a read error; the protein shown is the DNA translation. The CDR3 coding sequence is TGTGCTCTTGGGGACCCGATGGGCTTCCTACCGGTACTGGGGGCCTACACCGATAAACTCATCTTT. Encoded protein: CALGDPMGFLPVLGAYTDKLIF. The chain recombines TRDV1 with TRDJ1, with D perhaps given as TRDD2 or TRDD3 (8 bases each). The J gene, left out of TCRdb, was set here by checking the DNA against germline. V lost 3 bases to trimming and J lost 0 bases, with 32 bases between them. Per germline, CDR1 TSWWSYY and CDR2 QGS. The CDR3 length is 22 residues.

In this sample, this clone turned up many times. This sequence is one base from a far larger clone and is likely a read error. No DNA is shown, since the ends of the CDR3 on it are uncertain; the CDR3 is the one TCRdb lists. This specimen includes other DNA sequences encoding the same CDR3. The chain recombines TRDV2 with TRDJ2; the D call in the table, TRDD3, was not verified against the DNA. CDR1 is GEAIGNYY and CDR2 is EKD in the germline V gene. The CDR3 spans 15 amino acids, including both terminal residues. The chain's CDR3 is CACDNVGIGTAQLFF.

This clone was detected only a few times. For this DNA, TCRdb reports the protein of a much larger clone, which diverges at residue 13, most likely from a read error; the protein presented here is translated directly from the DNA. The chain links TRDV1 to TRDJ1; 8 bases agree with TRDD2. The J gene was missing in TCRdb and was found by matching the end of the DNA to germline. V lost 5 bases and J lost 3; bases outside the gene matches: 20. The CDR3 runs to 19 residues. The V gene's germline CDR1 is TSWWSYY and CDR2 QGS. In DNA, the CDR3 is TGTGCTCTTGGGATTCCCGCTCTTCCTACCAAGACGCACCCCGATAAACTCATCTTT. This codes for CALGIPALPTKTHPDKLIF.

As concerns this clone: This DNA translates differently at residue 11 from the TCRdb protein, which is that of a much larger clone; a read error is likely, and the protein shown is the DNA's own translation. CDR3 nucleotide sequence: TGTGCTCTTGGGGAACCCTGGGCTCTGGGGAATAGTAGGACCGATAAACTCATCTTT. Protein: CALGEPWALGNSRTDKLIF. V usage is TRDV1 and J usage is TRDJ1; tentatively, D is TRDD1 or TRDD3 (6 bases each). The J gene, missing from TCRdb, was assigned here through DNA to germline matching. Trimming pared 1 base from V and 2 bases from J, leaving 23 bases between. Germline CDR1 reads TSWWSYY; CDR2 reads QGS. This CDR3 has 19 amino acids.

Only a few counts were recorded for this clone. The protein TCRdb gives is from a much larger clone and does not agree with this DNA's translation at residue 10, likely a read error; the protein shown here comes from the DNA. This sequence joins TRDV2 and TRDJ1; perhaps TRDD3 as D (5 bases). Because TCRdb records no J gene, it was assigned here through a match of the DNA to germline. V was pared by 4 bases and J by 0 bases, with 17 bases between. Germline values: CDR1 GEAIGNYY, CDR2 EKD. The CDR3 loop spans 16 amino acids. CDR3 DNA: TGTGCCTGTGATACCGACAAGGGGAGCAACACCGATAAACTCATCTTT. Its translation is CACDTDKGSNTDKLIF.

This clone was picked up many times. This likely stems from a read error, as it lies one base from a far larger clone. This specimen includes other DNA sequences encoding the same CDR3. J is TRDJ1 and V is TRDV2, with D perhaps TRDD3 (6 bases). The ends were cut back, 0 bases at V and 2 bases at J, with 21 bases in the middle. Germline V gene lookup returns CDR1 GEAIGNYY and CDR2 EKD. This CDR3 comprises 18 residues. The CDR3 region is CACDTLSPRDTGTDKLIF. CDR3 coding DNA: TGTGCCTGTGACACCCTTTCCCCAAGAGATACGGGGACCGATAAACTCATCTTT.

A note on this clone: A far larger clone is a single base away, which makes a read error likely. The sample holds other DNA sequences that translate to the same CDR3. The chain has TRDV2 and TRDJ1; 12 bases align to TRDD3. No J segment appears in TCRdb, so it was assigned here by matching the sequence to germline. The germline gives CDR1 GEAIGNYY, CDR2 EKD. The CDR3 consists of 24 residues. Germline trimming cut 3 bases from V and 0 bases from J; bases unmatched to any gene: 28. Here the CDR3 reads CACDPLTSVLGDTSLSTYTDKLIF. DNA of the CDR3: TGTGCCTGTGACCCCCTTACTTCAGTACTGGGGGATACTTCTCTTTCCACGTACACCGATAAACTCATCTTT.

In its sample, this clone was seen many times. The translation of this DNA and the TCRdb protein of a much larger clone differ at residue 9, probably owing to a read error; the protein shown here is translated from the DNA. The rearrangement links TRDV3 to TRDJ1, with D perhaps TRDD3 (6 bases). The J gene is absent in TCRdb and was assigned here via DNA matching to germline. This CDR3 has 16 amino acids. Trimming pared 5 bases from V and 5 bases from J, leaving 27 bases between. Germline CDR1 reads TVYSNPD; CDR2 reads GDNSRS (reference sequence). DNA of the CDR3: TGTGCCGTTTTTGGACTTCGGGGGAATACCCTTGATAAACTCATCTTT. It specifies CAVFGLRGNTLDKLIF.